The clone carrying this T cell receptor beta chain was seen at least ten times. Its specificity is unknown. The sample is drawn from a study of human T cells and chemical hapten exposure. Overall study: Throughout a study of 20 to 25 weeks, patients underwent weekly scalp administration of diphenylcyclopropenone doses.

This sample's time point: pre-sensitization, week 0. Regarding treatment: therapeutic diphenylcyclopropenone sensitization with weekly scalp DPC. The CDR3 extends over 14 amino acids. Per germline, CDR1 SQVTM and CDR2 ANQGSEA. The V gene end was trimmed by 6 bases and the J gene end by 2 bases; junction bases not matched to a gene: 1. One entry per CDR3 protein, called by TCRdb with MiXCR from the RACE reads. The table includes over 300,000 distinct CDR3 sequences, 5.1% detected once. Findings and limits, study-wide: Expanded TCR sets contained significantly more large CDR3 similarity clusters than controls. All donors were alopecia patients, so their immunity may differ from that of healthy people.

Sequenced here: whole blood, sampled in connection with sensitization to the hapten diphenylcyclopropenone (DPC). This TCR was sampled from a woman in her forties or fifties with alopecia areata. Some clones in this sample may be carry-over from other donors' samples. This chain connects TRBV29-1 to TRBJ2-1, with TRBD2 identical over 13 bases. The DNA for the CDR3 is TGCAGCGTGGGGACTAGCGGGACCTACAATGAGCAGTTCTTC. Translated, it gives CSVGTSGTYNEQFF.